The clone carrying this T cell receptor beta chain showed up just a few times. The antigen is not known. From germline, CDR1 is LGHNA and CDR2 YNFKEQ. Trimming pared 2 bases from V and 4 bases from J, leaving 7 bases between. The CDR3 covers 13 residues. This sample was included in a study of cytomegalovirus exposure and HLA in healthy donors. With 60 Vbeta and 13 Jbeta primers, the PCR was carried out. In the source study's methods: Later reanalysis found about 80 million unique TCR beta chains, 10 million to 14 million of them shared. The data were produced by immunoSEQ multiplex PCR, yet TCRdb's version contains in-frame clones alone and is incomplete. V and J calls and clone size follow that table, whereas D and trimming were derived from the DNA. This sample has 100,000 to 150,000 clones, with around 8.5% found just once. Study-wide results and caveats: As a later analysis showed, a missense DCLRE1C variant was linked to trimming of TCR beta V- and J-genes. The study labeled 180 or so TCR beta chains cytomegalovirus-associated.

The clonotype was recovered from a man aged 40-49 years in good health and CMV-seronegative. The chain employs TRBV4-2 and TRBJ2-3, with TRBD1 as a possible D gene (6 bases). Sequenced input: PBMCs. CDR3 in DNA: TGTGCCAGCAGCCAATCAGGGGCAGATACGCAGTATTTT. It is translated as CASSQSGADTQYF.